These 5 T cell receptor beta chains came from one sample sequenced in a study of T cell repertoires in cytomegalovirus infection. Via MiXCR, TCRdb re-called the reads, giving one row per CDR3 protein. The sample shows around 260,000 distinct CDR3 sequences, roughly a quarter of them seen only once. The sample comprised PBMCs. The receptors stem from a human donor in good health (CMV status not recorded). Some clones in this sample may be carry-over from other donors' samples.

This clonotype was recorded a few times. CDR3 amino acids: CASSLGSGDPTDTQYF. CDR3 in DNA: TGTGCCAGCAGTTTGGGGTCCGGGGACCCCACAGATACGCAGTATTTT. This sequence joins TRBV28 and TRBJ2-3; D tentatively fits TRBD1 or TRBD2 (5 bases each). The CDR3 extends over 16 amino acids. CDR1 and CDR2 (germline): MDHEN, SYDVKM. V was trimmed by 3 bases and J by 2 bases, leaving 15 bases between them.

This clonotype was observed a few times. The chain uses TRBV7-3 and TRBJ1-5; a possible D gene is TRBD1 (6 bases). Trimming took 7 bases from V and 5 from J, leaving 15 bases between them. CDR1 SGHTA and CDR2 FQGTGA come from the germline V gene. This CDR3 contains 14 residues. The CDR3 reads CASNTGRGDQPQHF. The CDR3 nucleotides read TGTGCCAGCAACACCGGCAGGGGCGATCAGCCCCAGCATTTT.

A single count supports this clonotype. The chain combines TRBV12-3 or TRBV12-4 with TRBJ2-3; the D gene could be TRBD1 or TRBD2 (5 bases each). CDR3 size: 16 residues. V lost 5 bases, J lost 2 bases, and 17 bases lay in between. CDR3 in amino acids: CASSPSGTITTDTQYF. CDR3 nucleotides: TGTGCCAGCAGTCCCTCCGGGACCATCACCACAGATACGCAGTATTTT.

There are a few counts of this clonotype. The chain is built from TRBV3-1 and TRBJ2-7; 13 nucleotides align to TRBD2. CDR3 length: 15 amino acids. V gave up 4 bases and J gave up 2 bases; unmatched junction bases: 2. CDR1 is LGHDT, CDR2 YNNKEL, per germline (reference sequence). CDR3 in amino acids: CASSRGLAGAYEQYF. CDR3 bases: TGTGCCAGCAGCCGAGGACTAGCGGGAGCCTACGAGCAGTACTTC.

The sample holds many counts of this clonotype. V gene TRBV7-8 combines with J gene TRBJ2-2, with 10 bases lining up with TRBD2. Germline V gives CDR1 SGHVS, CDR2 FQNEAQ. The V segment lost 5 bases and the J segment 6 bases; nucleotides outside the gene matches: 6. This CDR3 contains 15 residues. The CDR3 protein is CASSALAGVSGELFF. The CDR3 region has the DNA TGTGCCAGCAGCGCTCTAGCGGGAGTTTCCGGGGAGCTGTTTTTT.